The 23 T cell receptor beta chains in this list originate from one sample, sequenced in a study of T cell changes during pregnancy in multiple sclerosis. The assay was immunoSEQ multiplex PCR, and TCRdb's table has in-frame clones only and misses some. The sample has 36,000 or so clones, about 91% seen once. Sequences were derived from CD8+ T cells from peripheral blood mononuclear cells, sampled in the third trimester of pregnancy. These receptors were obtained from a female donor with multiple sclerosis, enrolled in a pregnancy study.

The chain is built from TRBV7-6 and TRBJ1-3; a possible D gene is TRBD1 (6 bases). This CDR3 region has 14 residues. Germline CDR1 and CDR2: SGHVS and FNYEAQ. V was trimmed by 5 bases and J by 6 bases, leaving 14 bases between them. This chain's CDR3 is CASSPEQGANTIYF. The DNA of the CDR3 is TGTGCCAGCAGCCCAGAACAGGGAGCAAACACCATATATTTT. The full variable domain, its missing parts supplied by reference TRBV7-6 and TRBJ1-3, is GAGVSQSPRYKVTKRGQDVALRCDPISGHVSLYWYRQALGQGPEFLTYFNYEAQQDKSGLPNDRFSAERPEGSISTLTIQRTEQRDSAMYRCASSPEQGANTIYFGEGSWLTVV.

The count of this clone is one. CDR3 nucleotides: TGTGCCAGCAGCTTACCGGTTAGGACTAGCGGGTCCTCCTACGAGCAGTACTTC. As protein: CASSLPVRTSGSSYEQYF. The J gene is TRBJ2-7, the V gene TRBV7-9; 11 bases match TRBD2. The CDR3 spans 18 residues. Germline CDR1 reads SEHNR; CDR2 reads FQNEAQ (reference sequence). The ends lost 2 bases at V and 0 bases at J; junction bases unmatched: 9. Full variable domain (missing parts from reference TRBV7-9 and TRBJ2-7): DTGVSQNPRHKITKRGQNVTFRCDPISEHNRLYWYRQTLGQGPEFLTYFQNEAQLEKSRLLSDRFSAERPKGSFSTLEIQRTEQGDSAMYLCASSLPVRTSGSSYEQYFGPGTRLTVT.

V gene TRBV6-5 combines with J gene TRBJ2-7; TRBD1 is a possible D gene (7 bases). Per the germline V gene, CDR1 is MNHEY and CDR2 is SVGAGI. CDR3 length equals 15 residues. V lost 8 bases to trimming and J lost 1 base, with 18 bases between them. The CDR3 region is CASASRDRESYEQYF. The CDR3 DNA is TGTGCCAGCGCGTCGCGGGACAGAGAATCCTACGAGCAGTACTTC.

The chain is built from TRBV9 and TRBJ2-7; D uncertain. The CDR3 is 13 residues long. Trimming stripped 2 bases from V and 1 base from J, with 7 bases between. The germline V gene encodes CDR1 SGDLS and CDR2 YYNGEE. CDR3 protein: CASSVGPSYEQYF. The CDR3 DNA is TGTGCCAGCAGCGTGGGCCCATCCTACGAGCAGTACTTC.

The chain combines TRBV27 with TRBJ2-1; tentatively, D is TRBD1 (6 bases). The V and J ends lost 5 bases and 10 bases respectively, with 21 bases between them. Germline assignment: CDR1 MNHEY and CDR2 SMNVEV (reference sequence). The CDR3 is 15 amino acids. DNA of the CDR3: TGTGCCAGCAGTCTCAACCCAACAGGGCTTTACGAGCAGTTCTTC. Encoded protein: CASSLNPTGLYEQFF.

This clone has only one observation. The chain has TRBV6-1 and TRBJ2-5; 9 positions match TRBD1. CDR3 size: 15 residues. The germline gives CDR1 MNHNS, CDR2 SASEGT. The J segment lost 5 bases and the V segment lost 3 bases, leaving 7 bases of the junction unmatched. CDR3 nucleotide sequence: TGTGCCAGCAGTGACCCAACAGGGGGCTCGGAGACCCAGTACTTC. Encoded protein: CASSDPTGGSETQYF.

The J gene is TRBJ2-1, the V gene TRBV25-1, with TRBD1 identical over 9 bases. Germline V gene lookup returns CDR1 MGHDK and CDR2 SYGVNS. Trimming removed 3 bases from V and 3 bases from J; junction bases left unmatched: 3. CDR3 length: 15 amino acids. Here the CDR3 reads CASSDGTGRYNEQFF. The CDR3 coding sequence is TGTGCCAGCAGTGACGGGACAGGGCGCTACAATGAGCAGTTCTTC.

CDR3 protein: CASSVDPGAGDTQYF. The CDR3 DNA reads as TGTGCCAGCAGTGTCGACCCAGGGGCAGGAGATACGCAGTATTTT. The rearrangement joins TRBV6-4 to TRBJ2-3, with D perhaps TRBD1 (6 bases). The CDR3 covers 15 residues. Germline assignment: CDR1 MRHNA and CDR2 SNTAGT. Trimming pared 4 bases from V and 5 bases from J, leaving 16 bases between.

The rearrangement joins TRBV27 to TRBJ2-4; D call uncertain. Looked up from germline, CDR1 is MNHEY and CDR2 is SMNVEV (reference sequence). Trimming shortened V by 0 bases and J by 1 base, and 7 bases separated the two germline ends. This CDR3 region has 15 residues. Here the CDR3 DNA reads TGTGCCAGCAGTTTATCGGGCAGGGCCAAAAACATTCAGTACTTC. It encodes CASSLSGRAKNIQYF.

The V and J genes are TRBV10-3 and TRBJ2-2; possibly TRBD2 for D (6 bases). The CDR3 is 13 residues long. Trimming cost V 8 bases and J 4 bases, with 11 bases left between them. Germline CDR1 reads ENHRY; CDR2 reads SYGVKD. CDR3 sequence (DNA): TGTGCCATCGCGGGGCTGAGCACCGGGGAGCTGTTTTTT. Translation gives CAIAGLSTGELFF.

The chain couples TRBV10-3 to TRBJ2-1; tentatively, D is TRBD1 (6 bases). The CDR3 is 13 residues long. V was pared by 10 bases and J by 3 bases, with 13 bases between. Germline CDR1 and CDR2: ENHRY and SYGVKD. This CDR3 reads CASNRESYNEQFF. CDR3 sequence (DNA): TGTGCCAGCAACAGGGAAAGCTACAATGAGCAGTTCTTC.

This clone is a singleton in its sample. The chain carries TRBV5-5 and TRBJ2-7; tentative D call: TRBD2 (5 bases). The CDR3 loop spans 15 amino acids. The V end was cut by 3 bases, the J end by 4 bases, with 17 bases between. The V gene's germline CDR1 is SGHKS and CDR2 YYEKEE (reference sequence). CDR3 loop: CASSYGRGESYEQYF. The CDR3 coding sequence is TGTGCCAGCAGCTATGGTCGGGGTGAATCATACGAGCAGTACTTC.

The chain joins TRBV19 to TRBJ1-1; no reliable D call. The CDR3 loop spans 15 amino acids. The germline gives CDR1 LNHDA, CDR2 SQIVND (reference sequence). Trimming took off 3 bases at V and 1 base at J, with 12 bases between the two ends. The CDR3, as DNA: TGTGCCAGTAGTATTTCCCCCGGAGGGAACACTGAAGCTTTCTTT. This gives the protein CASSISPGGNTEAFF.

The chain employs TRBV14 and TRBJ2-5, with a possible D match to TRBD1 (5 bases). Trimming took 0 bases from V and 1 from J, leaving 12 bases between them. Per germline, CDR1 SGHDN and CDR2 FVKESK. This CDR3 is 16 amino acids long. CDR3 loop: CASSQEFVDSQETQYF. CDR3 bases: TGTGCCAGCAGCCAAGAGTTTGTAGACAGCCAAGAGACCCAGTACTTC.

The J gene is TRBJ1-3, the V gene TRBV6-8; D gene unclear. CDR1 and CDR2 (germline): MNHGY, SAAAGT. The CDR3 spans 13 residues. V lost 6 bases to trimming and J lost 4 bases, with 10 bases between them. The CDR3 nucleotides read TGTGCCAGCAGCCGCGGGGAAGGAAACACCATATATTTT. Its translation: CASSRGEGNTIYF.

The chain uses TRBV27 and TRBJ1-2; 8 bases align to TRBD1. CDR3 size: 15 residues. The junction had 9 bases not matched to a gene; V was cut back by 5 bases and J by 4 bases. Germline V CDR1 and CDR2: MNHEY, SMNVEV (reference sequence). The CDR3 DNA reads TGTGCCAGCAGTCCCTCGACAGGGGAAACCTATGGCTACACCTTC. Its protein is CASSPSTGETYGYTF.

The rearrangement uses TRBV5-5 and TRBJ2-7; 8 bases agree with TRBD1. The CDR3 extends over 13 amino acids. Germline V CDR1 and CDR2: SGHKS, YYEKEE (reference sequence). V was clipped by 4 bases and J by 4 bases; unmatched bases: 4. The CDR3 nucleotides are TGTGCCAGCAGCGGCAGGGGGCTGTACGAGCAGTACTTC. Translated, it gives CASSGRGLYEQYF.

This clone counts as medium-sized. The chain recombines TRBV7-6 with TRBJ2-2; tentatively, D is TRBD1 (6 bases). The V gene's germline CDR1 is SGHVS and CDR2 FNYEAQ. V was pared by 1 base and J by 5 bases, with 20 bases between. The CDR3 spans 18 residues. CDR3 in DNA: TGTGCCAGCAGCTTAGTGATTCGTAGGCAGGGGCCGACCGGGGAGCTGTTTTTT. Translation: CASSLVIRRQGPTGELFF. The variable domain in full, with the rest retrieved from reference TRBV7-6 and TRBJ2-2, is GAGVSQSPRYKVTKRGQDVALRCDPISGHVSLYWYRQALGQGPEFLTYFNYEAQQDKSGLPNDRFSAERPEGSISTLTIQRTEQRDSAMYRCASSLVIRRQGPTGELFFGEGSRLTVL.

This clone has only a few counts. The chain carries TRBV6-6 and TRBJ2-1; 10 positions agree with TRBD2. CDR1 and CDR2 from the germline V gene are MNHNY and SVGAGI (reference sequence). The J segment lost 6 bases and the V segment lost 7 bases, leaving 12 bases of the junction unmatched. This CDR3 spans 16 amino acids. In DNA form, the CDR3 reads TGTGCCAGCACCAAGCCCGGGACTAGCGCCCGCAATGAGCAGTTCTTC. Protein product: CASTKPGTSARNEQFF.

This chain uses TRBV2 with TRBJ2-3, with 16 bases identical to TRBD2. CDR3 length: 18 amino acids. V lost 8 bases and J lost 4; bases outside the gene matches: 12. Germline V lookup: CDR1 SNHLY, CDR2 FYNNEI. The CDR3 loop is CASAEGGLAGGPADTQYF. CDR3 DNA: TGTGCCAGCGCCGAGGGGGGACTAGCGGGGGGGCCGGCAGATACGCAGTATTTT.

The rearrangement uses TRBV4-2 and TRBJ2-1, with 9 bases fitting TRBD2. The CDR3 runs 16 residues. The V segment lost 0 bases and the J segment 8 bases; nucleotides outside the gene matches: 8. The germline gives CDR1 LGHNA, CDR2 YNFKEQ. Here the CDR3 reads CASSQEWRGGLDEQFF. The CDR3 nucleotides read TGTGCCAGCAGCCAAGAGTGGCGGGGGGGCCTCGATGAGCAGTTCTTC.

This chain links TRBV19 with TRBJ1-3; D perhaps matches TRBD1 (5 bases). Trimming cost V 10 bases and J 6 bases, with 28 bases left between them. Germline values: CDR1 LNHDA, CDR2 SQIVND (reference sequence). The CDR3 spans 17 residues. CDR3 region: CATLYSANRGTENTIYF. The CDR3 DNA reads as TGTGCCACCTTATATTCTGCGAACCGCGGGACGGAAAACACCATATATTTT.

The chain couples TRBV6-5 to TRBJ1-2, with no clear D. The CDR3 covers 14 residues. Germline-derived CDR1 and CDR2 are MNHEY and SVGAGI. Trimming took off 6 bases at V and 2 bases at J, with 13 bases between the two ends. CDR3 nucleotide sequence: TGTGCCAGCAGCTACAATCCGACAAACTATGGCTACACCTTC. It is translated as CASSYNPTNYGYTF.